This T cell receptor beta chain came from a study of OX40 agonist ivuxolimab in advanced cancers. Findings of the study overall: In the 0.1 to 3.0 mg/kg range, CD4+ and CD8+ blood T cells had expanded clonally by week 6.

CDR1 is LNHDA and CDR2 is SQIVND in the germline V gene (reference sequence). Trimming left V 6 bases short and J 10 bases short, with 13 bases between. The CDR3 has 12 residues. With regard to this clone: The antigen is undetermined.

Here immunoSEQ multiplex PCR was the method, and the copy in TCRdb shows in-frame clones only, minus some. The profile covers around 77,000 clones, with around 89% appearing a single time and approximately 0.94% taken by the ten largest. The source of this sequence is an adult with an advanced solid tumor such as melanoma, head and neck, liver or kidney cancer. Sequences were derived from CD4+ or CD8+ T cells sorted from blood, sampled in a trial of the OX40 agonist ivuxolimab. This chain joins TRBV19 and TRBJ2-1, with D maybe TRBD1 (7 bases). The CDR3 DNA follows: TGTGCCAGTAGCCGGACAGGAGGGGAGCAGTTCTTC. It is translated as CASSRTGGEQFF.